This is a list of T cell receptor beta chains from one sample in a study of blood T cell repertoires in COVID-19. Data came from immunoSEQ multiplex PCR; TCRdb stores just in-frame clones and leaves some out. The profile shows about 240,000 clones, 80% to 85% of them singletons. Source material: peripheral blood. The source of these receptors is a woman aged 60 to 75 with active or convalescent COVID-19. Both conserved end residues are part of each CDR3. D genes are given only for firm matches. Size values are once, few and many counts, or a class for expanded clones, and some rows have none.

j_call d_call v_call clone_size cdr3_aa cdr3_nt
TRBJ1-1 TRBD1 TRBV27 once CASSSPTGGGNTEAFF TGTGCCAGCAGTTCACCTACAGGGGGAGGGAACACTGAAGCTTTCTTT
TRBJ2-7 - TRBV25-1 - CASSGSGTNDEQYF TGTGCCAGCAGTGGTTCCGGGACAAACGACGAGCAGTACTTC
TRBJ1-1 TRBD1 TRBV28 - CASTTGSVAEAFF TGTGCCAGTACGACAGGGTCAGTCGCTGAAGCTTTCTTT
TRBJ1-3 TRBD1 TRBV18 - CASSPWTGRSGNTIYF TGTGCCAGCTCACCATGGACAGGGCGGTCTGGAAACACCATATATTTT
TRBJ1-1 - TRBV6-5 - CASSYSGRTEAFF TGTGCCAGCAGTTACTCTGGGCGTACTGAAGCTTTCTTT
TRBJ1-2 - TRBV6-5 - CARPSRGYGYTF TGTGCCAGGCCGTCCCGGGGCTATGGCTACACCTTC
TRBJ1-2 TRBD1 TRBV6-6 - CASSYSRGDRGIGYTF TGTGCCAGCAGTTACTCGCGAGGAGACAGGGGGATTGGCTACACCTTC
TRBJ2-7 TRBD1 TRBV5-6 - CASSWTGEGKYF TGTGCCAGCAGCTGGACAGGGGAGGGGAAGTACTTC
TRBJ2-1 - TRBV7-8 - CASSLGISLNEQFF TGTGCCAGCAGCTTAGGGATTAGCCTCAATGAGCAGTTCTTC
TRBJ2-1 TRBD2 TRBV6-4 - CASSSTSGAYNEQFF TGTGCCAGCAGCTCCACTAGCGGGGCCTACAATGAGCAGTTCTTC
TRBJ2-5 TRBD2 TRBV6-2/TRBV6-3 - CASSYGGLAGSRSTQYF TGTGCCAGCAGTTACGGGGGACTAGCGGGGTCACGGTCGACCCAGTACTTC
TRBJ1-4 - TRBV7-9 once CASSPVDAKEKLFF TGTGCCAGCAGCCCAGTCGATGCAAAGGAAAAACTGTTTTTT
TRBJ1-1 - TRBV12-3/TRBV12-4 - CASRQGGNTEAFF TGTGCCAGCAGGCAGGGTGGGAACACTGAAGCTTTCTTT
TRBJ1-1 TRBD1 TRBV12-3/TRBV12-4 - CASSSGQYLEAFF TGTGCCAGCAGTTCGGGACAGTACCTTGAAGCTTTCTTT
TRBJ1-4 - TRBV18 many CASSPAGDGKLFF TGTGCCAGCTCACCGGCCGGGGATGGAAAACTGTTTTTT
TRBJ2-4 TRBD2 TRBV18 - CASSPVGGGGNIQYF TGTGCCAGCTCACCGGTCGGGGGGGGTGGAAACATTCAGTACTTC
TRBJ1-2 - TRBV4-3 - CASSQAGGGGYTF TGCGCCAGCAGCCAGGCGGGGGGCGGTGGCTACACCTTC
TRBJ2-1 - TRBV12-3/TRBV12-4 few CASSRPGGAEQFF TGTGCCAGCAGTAGGCCTGGGGGGGCTGAGCAGTTCTTC
TRBJ2-5 - TRBV7-2 - CASSLDPMRKQERETQYF TGTGCCAGCAGCTTGGACCCCATGAGGAAACAGGAGAGAGAGACCCAGTACTTC
TRBJ2-5 - TRBV5-4 - CASSLRQAGEETQYF TGTGCCAGCAGCTTAAGACAGGCAGGAGAAGAGACCCAGTACTTC
TRBJ1-4 - TRBV19 - CASSDQGMANEKLFF TGTGCCAGTAGTGACCAGGGTATGGCTAATGAAAAACTGTTTTTT
TRBJ2-2 - TRBV19 - CASSINGAGGTGELFF TGTGCCAGTAGTATAAACGGGGCCGGGGGCACCGGGGAGCTGTTTTTT
TRBJ2-1 - TRBV16 - CASSHKVDSVYNEQFF TGTGCCAGCAGCCACAAAGTTGACAGCGTTTACAATGAGCAGTTCTTC
TRBJ2-7 TRBD1 TRBV7-2 - CASSLAGQGSYEQYF TGTGCCAGCAGCTTAGCGGGACAGGGCTCCTACGAGCAGTACTTC
TRBJ2-7 TRBD1 TRBV19 - CASSIQGQGAYEQYF TGTGCCAGTAGTATCCAGGGACAGGGTGCCTACGAGCAGTACTTC
TRBJ1-2 - TRBV27 - CASSPLARSYGYTF TGTGCCAGCAGCCCCTTGGCCCGGAGCTATGGCTACACCTTC
TRBJ1-5 TRBD1 TRBV10-1 few CASSVPDRVTYQPQHF TGCGCCAGCAGTGTTCCGGACAGGGTAACGTATCAGCCCCAGCATTTT
TRBJ1-1 - TRBV3-1/TRBV3-2 - CASSRASEAFF TGTGCCAGCAGCCGGGCTTCTGAAGCTTTCTTT
TRBJ1-2 TRBD1 TRBV25-1 - CASSLTGVNYGYTF TGTGCCAGCAGCCTGACAGGGGTAAACTATGGCTACACCTTC